These 27 T cell receptor beta chains were all obtained from the same sample, sequenced in a study of blood T cell repertoires in COVID-19. Data came from immunoSEQ multiplex PCR; TCRdb stores just in-frame clones and leaves some out. This table has 200,000 to 300,000 clones, about nine tenths appearing once. The sample taken for sequencing was peripheral blood. These receptors came from a man in his thirties or forties with COVID-19, enrolled during active disease.

A single count supports this clone. V and J are TRBV19 and TRBJ1-3; D not resolved. V was shortened by 6 bases and J by 0 bases, with 9 bases between the two germline ends. From germline, CDR1 is LNHDA and CDR2 SQIVND (reference sequence). This CDR3 contains 14 residues. The CDR3 region has the DNA TGTGCCAGTAGGTTCACAGACTCTGGAAACACCATATATTTT. Protein sequence: CASRFTDSGNTIYF.

J is TRBJ2-7 and V is TRBV4-1; weak D call: TRBD2 (6 bases). Germline values: CDR1 MGHRA, CDR2 YSYEKL. Trimming removed 5 bases at V and 5 bases at J, with 19 bases between. There are 15 residues in the CDR3. In DNA form, the CDR3 reads TGCGCCAGCAGCGGTACCGGGACTCCACGTGACGAGCAGTACTTC. It yields the protein CASSGTGTPRDEQYF.

This chain joins TRBV9 and TRBJ2-7; 7 bases match TRBD1. CDR1 is SGDLS, CDR2 YYNGEE, per germline. V lost 2 bases and J lost 2; bases outside the gene matches: 4. The CDR3 is 14 residues long. The CDR3 nucleotides are TGTGCCAGCAGCGTGGGGACAGTTACCTACGAGCAGTACTTC. Protein product: CASSVGTVTYEQYF. Looking up the rest from reference TRBV9 and TRBJ2-7 gives the full variable domain: DSGVTQTPKHLITATGQRVTLRCSPRSGDLSVYWYQQSLDQGLQFLIQYYNGEERAKGNILERFSAQQFPDLHSELNLSSLELGDSALYFCASSVGTVTYEQYFGPGTRLTVT.

The V gene is TRBV7-2, the J gene TRBJ1-2; unclear D gene. The CDR3 is 14 amino acids. V lost 1 base, J lost 1 base, and 7 bases lay in between. Germline CDR1 and CDR2: SGHTA and FQGNSA. The CDR3 bases are TGTGCCAGCAGCTTAGGGCGGGTTAACTATGGCTACACCTTC. Its translation: CASSLGRVNYGYTF.

V gene TRBV6-5 combines with J gene TRBJ1-2, with D maybe TRBD1 (5 bases). From germline, CDR1 is MNHEY and CDR2 SVGAGI. This CDR3 is 13 amino acids long. V was cut by 4 bases and J by 4 bases, with 10 bases left in between. CDR3 DNA sequence: TGTGCCAGCAGTTTGGACAAGAGCTATGGCTACACCTTC. Translated: CASSLDKSYGYTF.

The rearrangement uses TRBV7-9 and TRBJ2-1; maybe TRBD2 (7 bases). The V end was cut by 2 bases, the J end by 5 bases, with 16 bases between. Germline CDR1 and CDR2: SEHNR and FQNEAQ (reference sequence). CDR3 length: 16 amino acids. The CDR3 reads CASSLLGGPVDNEQFF. CDR3 in DNA: TGTGCCAGCAGCTTACTGGGGGGGCCGGTGGACAATGAGCAGTTCTTC. Full variable domain (outside the CDR3, taken from reference TRBV7-9 and TRBJ2-1): DTGVSQNPRHKITKRGQNVTFRCDPISEHNRLYWYRQTLGQGPEFLTYFQNEAQLEKSRLLSDRFSAERPKGSFSTLEIQRTEQGDSAMYLCASSLLGGPVDNEQFFGPGTRLTVL.

V is TRBV29-1 and J is TRBJ2-1; 7 bases fit TRBD2. The V gene's germline CDR1 is SQVTM and CDR2 ANQGSEA. There are 14 residues in the CDR3. The ends lost 7 bases at V and 9 bases at J; junction bases unmatched: 15. The CDR3: CSAPAGRQRGEQFF. The CDR3 DNA is TGCAGCGCCCCGGCGGGCAGGCAGCGGGGTGAGCAGTTCTTC.

The gene calls are TRBV27 and TRBJ1-6; D might be TRBD1 (6 bases). CDR3 length: 15 residues. Trimming pared 4 bases from V and 10 bases from J, leaving 17 bases between. Germline CDR1 reads MNHEY; CDR2 reads SMNVEV (reference sequence). The CDR3 is CASSSFLTGPSPLHF. The CDR3, as DNA: TGTGCCAGCAGTTCCTTCCTGACAGGCCCCTCACCCCTCCACTTT.

The chain uses TRBV19 and TRBJ2-7; 8 bases are shared with TRBD1. After removal of 0 bases from V and 6 bases from J, the junction contained 16 bases not matched to a gene. CDR1 and CDR2 (germline): LNHDA, SQIVND (reference sequence). CDR3 length equals 18 residues. This chain's CDR3 is CASSIDWRGGDRGPEQYF. The CDR3, as DNA: TGTGCCAGTAGTATAGATTGGCGTGGGGGAGACAGGGGTCCCGAGCAGTACTTC.

This clone has only a few counts. This chain uses TRBV6-2 or TRBV6-3 with TRBJ1-1, with unresolved D. V lost 5 bases to trimming and J lost 4 bases, with 11 bases between them. The CDR3 is 13 amino acids. Germline-derived CDR1 and CDR2 are MNHEY and SVGEGT. The CDR3 DNA reads TGTGCCAGCAGTGCAAGGAGGAGCACTGAAGCTTTCTTT. Residues: CASSARRSTEAFF.

The chain combines TRBV5-6 with TRBJ2-3; D unresolved. The CDR3 consists of 13 residues. Germline V CDR1 and CDR2: SGHDT, YYEEEE. Trimming pared 4 bases from V and 2 bases from J, leaving 8 bases between. CDR3 loop: CASSGGPTDTQYF. CDR3 DNA sequence: TGTGCCAGCAGCGGTGGGCCCACAGATACGCAGTATTTT. The whole variable domain, remainder taken from reference TRBV5-6 and TRBJ2-3, is DAGVTQSPTHLIKTRGQQVTLRCSPKSGHDTVSWYQQALGQGPQFIFQYYEEEERQRGNFPDRFSGHQFPNYSSELNVNALLLGDSALYLCASSGGPTDTQYFGPGTRLTVL.

The rearrangement uses TRBV10-3 and TRBJ2-7, with D maybe TRBD2 (6 bases). CDR1 and CDR2 (germline): ENHRY, SYGVKD. The length of the CDR3 is 13 residues. V lost 11 bases to trimming and J lost 3 bases, with 17 bases between them. The CDR3 sequence is CAASGGESYEQYF. CDR3 nucleotide sequence: TGTGCCGCTTCCGGGGGAGAAAGCTACGAGCAGTACTTC.

This clone was seen once. The chain uses TRBV6-5 and TRBJ2-1; 7 positions match TRBD2. V shed 10 bases, J shed 6 bases, and the junction held 12 bases outside the gene matches. This CDR3 region has 14 residues. The germline V gene has CDR1 MNHEY and CDR2 SVGAGI. In DNA form, the CDR3 reads TGTGCCACCAATCCGGGGCGGGGGAGCAATGAGCAGTTCTTC. Protein sequence: CATNPGRGSNEQFF.

A few counts support this clone. This chain uses TRBV18 with TRBJ2-7; 7 positions agree with TRBD1. The CDR3 spans 13 residues. The V and J ends lost 6 bases and 5 bases, in that order; junction bases with no gene match: 7. CDR1 and CDR2 (germline): KGHSH, LQKENI. CDR3 nucleotide sequence: TGTGCCAGCTCGCCGACAGGGTCGCACGAGCAGTACTTC. Translating it yields CASSPTGSHEQYF.

The chain has TRBV21-1 and TRBJ1-4; the table calls TRBD1, which could not be checked here. TRBV21-1 is noted as a pseudogene. This CDR3 has 15 amino acids. CDR3 nucleotide sequence: TGTGCCAGCAGCCTCGACAACCCTCAGGGGGATCAACCGTTTTTT. Translating it yields CASSLDNPQGDQPFF.

The rearrangement links TRBV6-5 to TRBJ2-1; D is perhaps TRBD1 (6 bases). The CDR3 covers 11 residues. Trimming took off 6 bases at V and 12 bases at J, with 12 bases between the two ends. Germline V gene sequence: CDR1 MNHEY, CDR2 SVGAGI. The DNA for the CDR3 is TGTGCCAGCAGGGACAGCCTTCGGCAGTTCTTC. Its translation is CASRDSLRQFF.

The DNA for the CDR3 is TGTGCCAGTAGTGCCTGGACCGAGGGAAATGAAAAACTGTTTTTT. Residues: CASSAWTEGNEKLFF. V usage is TRBV19 and J usage is TRBJ1-4, with D uncertain. From germline, CDR1 is LNHDA and CDR2 SQIVND (reference sequence). With 5 bases removed from V and 5 bases from J, the gap between germline ends came to 15 bases. This CDR3 has 15 residues.

The chain recombines TRBV9 with TRBJ2-1; TRBD2 aligns across 10 bases. The CDR3 spans 16 residues. V was pared by 0 bases and J by 3 bases, with 3 bases of the junction left unmatched. Germline values: CDR1 SGDLS, CDR2 YYNGEE. The CDR3 region is CASSVDPSGSYNEQFF. DNA of the CDR3: TGTGCCAGCAGCGTAGATCCTAGCGGGAGCTACAATGAGCAGTTCTTC.

J is TRBJ1-1 and V is TRBV25-1, with D perhaps matching TRBD1 (5 bases). The CDR3 runs 17 residues. The germline V and J ends were trimmed by 2 bases and 4 bases, with 20 bases remaining between them. Germline V gives CDR1 MGHDK, CDR2 SYGVNS. The CDR3 nucleotides read TGTGCCAGCAGTGAAAGTATCCTCGCAGGGTGGAGCACTGAAGCTTTCTTT. It specifies CASSESILAGWSTEAFF.

The rearrangement uses TRBV21-1 and TRBJ1-1; the tabulated D call, TRBD1, remains unverified against the DNA. TRBV21-1 is a listed pseudogene. The CDR3 runs to 16 residues. CDR3 sequence: CASSKAAGRGNTEAFF. The CDR3 coding sequence is TGTGCCAGCAGCAAAGCGGCAGGCAGGGGGAACACTGAAGCTTTCTTT.

The chain couples TRBV9 to TRBJ1-4, with 8 bases lining up with TRBD1. J was trimmed by 5 bases and V by 3 bases; bases with no gene match: 15. The germline V gene has CDR1 SGDLS and CDR2 YYNGEE. This CDR3 contains 18 residues. The CDR3 here is CASSGSGPGTGENEKLFF. Written as DNA, the CDR3 is TGTGCCAGCAGCGGGAGCGGACCTGGGACAGGAGAAAATGAAAAACTGTTTTTT.

In this sample, this clone turned up once. The chain has TRBV6-5 and TRBJ1-3, with D unclear. This CDR3 contains 15 residues. With 4 bases removed from V and 4 bases from J, the gap between germline ends came to 14 bases. Germline V gene sequence: CDR1 MNHEY, CDR2 SVGAGI. The CDR3 DNA reads as TGTGCCAGCAGTTCCCCCCGGGAGGACGGAAACACCATATATTTT. This gives the protein CASSSPREDGNTIYF.

This sequence joins TRBV28 and TRBJ1-2; a weak D match, TRBD1 (5 bases). The V gene lost 3 bases and the J gene lost 5 bases, with 16 bases spanning the gap. Germline V gene sequence: CDR1 MDHEN, CDR2 SYDVKM. The CDR3 totals 15 residues. CDR3 in amino acids: CASSLSRRVRYGYTF. The CDR3 coding sequence is TGTGCCAGCAGTTTGTCCCGCAGGGTGAGATATGGCTACACCTTC.

The chain carries TRBV7-2 and TRBJ1-3, with D possibly matching TRBD1 (5 bases). Trimming pared 2 bases from V and 4 bases from J, leaving 9 bases between. Germline V gene sequence: CDR1 SGHTA, CDR2 FQGNSA. This CDR3 contains 14 residues. The CDR3 loop reads CASSLWAGGNTIYF. CDR3 DNA: TGTGCCAGCAGCTTATGGGCAGGGGGAAACACCATATATTTT.

The chain has TRBV4-1 and TRBJ1-1; the D gene is possibly TRBD1 (5 bases). The CDR3 covers 14 residues. V was trimmed by 4 bases and J by 1 base, leaving 10 bases between them. Germline loops: CDR1 MGHRA, CDR2 YSYEKL. The CDR3 sequence: CASSLLQGNTEAFF. CDR3 nucleotides: TGCGCCAGCAGCCTACTTCAGGGGAACACTGAAGCTTTCTTT.

CDR3 in amino acids: CASSELGTGPMNTEAFF. The CDR3 DNA reads as TGTGCCAGCAGTGAATTGGGGACAGGACCCATGAACACTGAAGCTTTCTTT. The chain combines TRBV25-1 with TRBJ1-1; 8 bases agree with TRBD1. CDR3 size: 17 residues. J lost 0 bases, V lost 1 base, and 7 bases had no gene match. In germline, CDR1 is MGHDK, CDR2 SYGVNS.

This chain connects TRBV11-3 to TRBJ2-7; TRBD1 is a possible D gene (6 bases). The length of the CDR3 is 13 residues. Trimming pared 5 bases from V and 1 base from J, leaving 9 bases between. From germline, CDR1 is SGHNT and CDR2 YENEEA. For the CDR3, the DNA is TGTGCCAGCAGCCCAGGGGATTCCTACGAGCAGTACTTC. Its translation is CASSPGDSYEQYF.